Listed below are T cell receptor beta chains from one sample, sequenced in a study of blood T cell repertoires in COVID-19. Profiled with immunoSEQ multiplex PCR; TCRdb holds only in-frame clones, not every one. The data hold tens of thousands of clones, with roughly 76% observed a single time. The sample comprised peripheral blood. Receptor source: a man aged 80 or over with COVID-19, enrolled during active disease. CDR3s include the opening cysteine and the closing phenylalanine or tryptophan. The order of the fields is J gene, clone size, V gene, CDR3 protein. The size entry is marked missing in some rows and otherwise reads once, few, many or a size class.

>TRBJ2-2|-|TRBV5-1
CASSLPGQGASGELFF
>TRBJ1-1|once|TRBV30
CAWSTPDRGEAFF
>TRBJ1-1|-|TRBV3-1/TRBV3-2
CASSQDRGGPGTEAFF
>TRBJ1-6|-|TRBV6-5
CASRTGDSPLHF
>TRBJ2-3|few|TRBV5-1
CASSLGAGSTDTQYF
>TRBJ2-5|-|TRBV7-9
CASSLDSGRETQYF
>TRBJ2-3|-|TRBV30
CAWDPGLAGGRRDTQYF
>TRBJ1-1|-|TRBV9
CASSVGFLGQGNTEAFF
>TRBJ1-5|-|TRBV6-5
CASKRTGGADQPQHF
>TRBJ1-1|-|TRBV18
CASSPPSRNRLTEAFF
>TRBJ1-1|few|TRBV19
CASSYRQVNEAFF
>TRBJ2-1|-|TRBV19
CASTPTSEAGSYNEQFF
>TRBJ2-3|-|TRBV7-2
CASSRDYSDTQYF
>TRBJ2-3|-|TRBV19
CASRTSGSDTQYF